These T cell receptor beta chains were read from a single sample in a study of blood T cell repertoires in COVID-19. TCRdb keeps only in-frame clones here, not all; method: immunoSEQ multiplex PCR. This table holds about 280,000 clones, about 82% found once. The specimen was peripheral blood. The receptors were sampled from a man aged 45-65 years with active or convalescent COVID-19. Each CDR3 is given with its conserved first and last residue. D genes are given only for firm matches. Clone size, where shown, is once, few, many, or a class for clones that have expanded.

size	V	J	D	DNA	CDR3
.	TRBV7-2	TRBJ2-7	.	TGTGCCAGCAGCGGAGGGGGCCCAAGAGAGCAGTACTTC	CASSGGGPREQYF
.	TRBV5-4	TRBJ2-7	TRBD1	TGTGCCAGCAGCTCCGGGACAGGCTCCTACGAGCAGTACTTC	CASSSGTGSYEQYF
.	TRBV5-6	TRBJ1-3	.	TGTGCCAGCAGCCCGGACAGTTCCTCTGGAAACACCATATATTTT	CASSPDSSSGNTIYF
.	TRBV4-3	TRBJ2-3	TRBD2	TGCGCCAGCAGCCAAGATTTGGGACTAGCAGGCACAGATACGCAGTATTTT	CASSQDLGLAGTDTQYF
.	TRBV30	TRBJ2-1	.	TGTGCCTGGAGTGCCTCCAATGAGCAGTTCTTC	CAWSASNEQFF
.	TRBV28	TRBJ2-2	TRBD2	TGTGCCAGCAGCACGGCGGGGGCCGGGGAGCTGTTTTTT	CASSTAGAGELFF
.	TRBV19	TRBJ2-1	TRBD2	TGTGCCAGTAGTCTCCTAGCGGGTCGGTACAATGAGCAGTTCTTC	CASSLLAGRYNEQFF
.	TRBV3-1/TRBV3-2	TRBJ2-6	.	TGTGCCAGCAGCCAAGGGGGTAACCGGCGGGGAATCCTGACTTTC	CASSQGGNRRGILTF
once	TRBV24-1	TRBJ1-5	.	TGTGCCACCAGCGACCGGGGGTCTAGCAATCAGCCCCAGCATTTT	CATSDRGSSNQPQHF
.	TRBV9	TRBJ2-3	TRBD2	TGTGCCAGCAGCGTAATAGCGGGAGAGGCAGATACGCAGTATTTT	CASSVIAGEADTQYF
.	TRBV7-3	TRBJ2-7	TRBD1	TGTGCCAGCAGCTTAACGGCGGGACAGGGCGACCACGAGCAGTACTTC	CASSLTAGQGDHEQYF
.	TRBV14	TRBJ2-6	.	TGTGCCAGCAGCCCCCTCCGGGGGACCGGGGCCAACGTCCTGACTTTC	CASSPLRGTGANVLTF
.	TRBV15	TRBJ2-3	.	TGTGCCTCAGGGGTAGGCACAGATACGCAGTATTTT	CASGVGTDTQYF
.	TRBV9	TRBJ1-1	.	TGTGCCAGCAGCGTAAGAGACAGTAGAAACACTGAAGCTTTCTTT	CASSVRDSRNTEAFF
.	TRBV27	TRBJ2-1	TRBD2	TGTGCCAGCAGTTCACGACTAGCGGAGCAGTTCTTC	CASSSRLAEQFF
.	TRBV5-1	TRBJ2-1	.	TGCGCCAGCAGCTCCTATCAGACTAGCTCCTACAATGAGCAGTTCTTC	CASSSYQTSSYNEQFF
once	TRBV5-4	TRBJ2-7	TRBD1	TGTGCCAGCAGCATACCCGGGACAGGGAGCGAGCAGTACTTC	CASSIPGTGSEQYF
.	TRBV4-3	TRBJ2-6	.	TGCGCCAGCAGCCGGGCAATGGGGGCCAACGTCCTGACTTTC	CASSRAMGANVLTF
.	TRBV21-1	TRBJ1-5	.	TGTGCCAGCAGCATCGACAGGGGGGATCGTCAGCCCCAGCATTTT	CASSIDRGDRQPQHF
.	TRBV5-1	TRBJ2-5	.	TGCGCCAGCAGCTTGACAGGTATCCAAGAGACCCAGTACTTC	CASSLTGIQETQYF
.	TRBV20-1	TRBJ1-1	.	TGCAGTGCTAGGGTGGTAGCTGAAGCTTTCTTT	CSARVVAEAFF
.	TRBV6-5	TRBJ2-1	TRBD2	TGTGCCAGCAGCATCGGACTAGCTGTCAATGAGCAGTTCTTC	CASSIGLAVNEQFF
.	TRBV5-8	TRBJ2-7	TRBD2	TGTGCCAGCCAGGGACGTGCGGGAGGGGTCCGACCCTACGAGCAGTACTTC	CASQGRAGGVRPYEQYF
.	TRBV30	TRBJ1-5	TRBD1	TGTGCCTGGAGCGCGGACAGGGTAAATCAGCCCCAGCATTTT	CAWSADRVNQPQHF
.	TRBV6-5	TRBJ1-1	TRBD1	TGTGCCAGCAGTATCCAGGGGGCTGAAGCTTTCTTT	CASSIQGAEAFF
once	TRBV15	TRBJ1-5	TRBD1	TGTGCCACCAGCAGAGAAGGGACAGGGGCCGGTCAGCCCCAGCATTTT	CATSREGTGAGQPQHF
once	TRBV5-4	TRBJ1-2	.	TGTGCCAGCAGCTCGGGGGGCAGCTTGAATGGCTACACCTTC	CASSSGGSLNGYTF
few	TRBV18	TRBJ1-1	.	TGTGCCAGCTCGGCCACGCCGTTGGTTGGTGACACTGAAGCTTTCTTT	CASSATPLVGDTEAFF
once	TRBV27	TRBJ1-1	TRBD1	TGTGCCAGCAGCCCCGGGACAGGGAACACTGAAGCTTTCTTT	CASSPGTGNTEAFF
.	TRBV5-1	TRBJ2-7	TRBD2	TGCGCCAGCAGCTTCGGCGGGAGTGGCCACGAGCAGTACTTC	CASSFGGSGHEQYF
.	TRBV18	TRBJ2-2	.	TGTGCCAGCTCCCCCGGGACAAAGAACACCGGGGAGCTGTTTTTT	CASSPGTKNTGELFF
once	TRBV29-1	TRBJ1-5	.	TGCAGCGTTCAAGTAAATAGCAATCAGCCCCAGCATTTT	CSVQVNSNQPQHF
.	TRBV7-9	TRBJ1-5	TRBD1	TGTGCCAGCAGCTTAGCCGGACAGGGGAGTCAGCCCCAGCATTTT	CASSLAGQGSQPQHF
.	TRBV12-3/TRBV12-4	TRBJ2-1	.	TGTGCCAGCAGTTCTCCGCAGGGGCAGTTCTTC	CASSSPQGQFF
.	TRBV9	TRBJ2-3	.	TGTGCCAGCAGCGTAGACGGACTATCCACAGATACGCAGTATTTT	CASSVDGLSTDTQYF
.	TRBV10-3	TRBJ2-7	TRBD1	TGTGCCATCAGTGACCCCGGGACAGGGGCCTCCTACGAGCAGTACTTC	CAISDPGTGASYEQYF
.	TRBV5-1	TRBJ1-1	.	TGCGCCAGCCAGGGGAACACTGAAGCTTTCTTT	CASQGNTEAFF
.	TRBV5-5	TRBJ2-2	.	TGTGCCAGCACCTTGAGAGGGATCAACACCGGGGAGCTGTTTTTT	CASTLRGINTGELFF
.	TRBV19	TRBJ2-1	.	TGTGCCAGTAGTACCATCTCCGGGGATGAGCAGTTCTTC	CASSTISGDEQFF
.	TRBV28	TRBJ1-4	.	TGTGCCAGCAGTTTGCGGGATCCTGTTGGGGAAAAACTGTTTTTT	CASSLRDPVGEKLFF
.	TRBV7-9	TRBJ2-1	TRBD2	TGTGCCAGCAGCCCCCGGACTAGCGGGAGCCACAATGAGCAGTTCTTC	CASSPRTSGSHNEQFF
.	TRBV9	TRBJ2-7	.	TGTGCCAGCAGCGGAGATGGTAGGGAGGGGGGTGAGCAGTACTTC	CASSGDGREGGEQYF
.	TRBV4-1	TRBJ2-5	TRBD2	TGCGCCAGCAGCCGGGGAGGGGAAGAGACCCAGTACTTC	CASSRGGEETQYF
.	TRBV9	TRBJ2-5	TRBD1	TGTGCCAGCAGCGTGACAGGGGAAATTCAAGAGACCCAGTACTTC	CASSVTGEIQETQYF
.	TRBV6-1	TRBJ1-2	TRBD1	TGTGCCAGCAGTGAAGTCCTCCCTCGGACAGGACTATATGGCTACACCTTC	CASSEVLPRTGLYGYTF
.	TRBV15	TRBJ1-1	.	TGTGCCACCAGCAGAGACTCTATCTCGAACACTGAAGCTTTCTTT	CATSRDSISNTEAFF
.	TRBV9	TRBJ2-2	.	TGTGCCAGCAGCGTATCCGGGAGTAACACCGGGGAGCTGTTTTTT	CASSVSGSNTGELFF
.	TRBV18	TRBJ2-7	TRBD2	TGTGCCAGCTCACCCAGGACTAGTCTAGACGAGCAGTACTTC	CASSPRTSLDEQYF
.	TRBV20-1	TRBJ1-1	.	TGCAGTGGAACTGTGAACACTGAAGCTTTCTTT	CSGTVNTEAFF
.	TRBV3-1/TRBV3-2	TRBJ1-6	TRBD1	TGTGCCAGCAGCCAAGCGGGACAGGGGATGAATAATTCACCCCTCCACTTT	CASSQAGQGMNNSPLHF
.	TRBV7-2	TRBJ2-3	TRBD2	TGTGCCAGCAGCACCCGGCGGGAGGGCCAAGATACGCAGTATTTT	CASSTRREGQDTQYF
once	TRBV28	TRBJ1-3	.	TGTGCCAGCAGTCCCTGGGCCTCTGGAAACACCATATATTTT	CASSPWASGNTIYF
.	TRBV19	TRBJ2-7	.	TGTGCCGGGCCAGGGCGAGGTAGGCCCTCCTTATCCTACGAGCAGTACTTC	CAGPGRGRPSLSYEQYF